The source of this TCR beta chain is a study of cytomegalovirus exposure and HLA in healthy donors. Concerning this clone: Its cognate antigen is unknown.

The V gene end was trimmed by 4 bases and the J gene end by 5 bases; junction bases not matched to a gene: 5. Germline CDR1 MGHRA, CDR2 YSYEKL. CDR3 size: 14 residues. Here immunoSEQ multiplex PCR was the method, and the copy in TCRdb shows in-frame clones only, minus some. The repertoire holds approximately 120,000 clones, with about 93% as singletons. Study-wide results and caveats: The classifier reportedly diagnosed cytomegalovirus status with high sensitivity and specificity.

The sequence came from a woman younger than 30 in good health and CMV-seronegative. The V and J genes are TRBV4-1 and TRBJ2-3, with 8 bases that match TRBD2. Sequencing was done on a sample of PBMCs. The CDR3 region is CASSRGLDLDTQYF. The CDR3 DNA reads TGCGCCAGCAGCCGGGGACTAGACCTAGATACGCAGTATTTT.